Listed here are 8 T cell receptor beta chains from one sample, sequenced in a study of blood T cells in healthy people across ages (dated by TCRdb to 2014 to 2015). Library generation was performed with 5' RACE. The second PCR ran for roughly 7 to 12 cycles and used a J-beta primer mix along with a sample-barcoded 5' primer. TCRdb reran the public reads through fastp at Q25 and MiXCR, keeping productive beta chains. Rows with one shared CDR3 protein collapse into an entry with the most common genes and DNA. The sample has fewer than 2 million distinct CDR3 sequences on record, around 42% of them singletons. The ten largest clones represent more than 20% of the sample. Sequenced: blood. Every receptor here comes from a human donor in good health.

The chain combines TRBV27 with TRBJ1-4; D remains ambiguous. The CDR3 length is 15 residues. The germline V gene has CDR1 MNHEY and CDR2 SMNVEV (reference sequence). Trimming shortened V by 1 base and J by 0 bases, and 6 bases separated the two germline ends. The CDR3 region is CASSLFSTTNEKLFF. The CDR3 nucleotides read TGTGCCAGCAGTTTATTCTCGACAACTAATGAAAAACTGTTTTTT.

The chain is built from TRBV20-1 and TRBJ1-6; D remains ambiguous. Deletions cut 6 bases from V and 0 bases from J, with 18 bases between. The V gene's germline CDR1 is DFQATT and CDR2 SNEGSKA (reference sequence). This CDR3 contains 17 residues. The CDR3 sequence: CSATTDLGGSYNSPLHF. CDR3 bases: TGCAGTGCCACCACTGACCTTGGTGGCTCCTATAATTCACCCCTCCACTTT.

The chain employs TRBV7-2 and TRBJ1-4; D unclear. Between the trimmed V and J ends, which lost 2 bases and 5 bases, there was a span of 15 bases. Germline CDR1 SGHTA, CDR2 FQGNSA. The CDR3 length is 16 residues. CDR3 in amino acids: CASSLSFGRTNEKLFF. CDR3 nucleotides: TGTGCCAGCAGCTTAAGTTTCGGCAGGACGAATGAAAAACTGTTTTTT. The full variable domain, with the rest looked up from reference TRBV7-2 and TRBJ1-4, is GAGVSQSPSNKVTEKGKDVELRCDPISGHTALYWYRQSLGQGLEFLIYFQGNSAPDKSGLPSDRFSAERTGGSVSTLTIQRTQQEDSAVYLCASSLSFGRTNEKLFFGSGTQLSVL.

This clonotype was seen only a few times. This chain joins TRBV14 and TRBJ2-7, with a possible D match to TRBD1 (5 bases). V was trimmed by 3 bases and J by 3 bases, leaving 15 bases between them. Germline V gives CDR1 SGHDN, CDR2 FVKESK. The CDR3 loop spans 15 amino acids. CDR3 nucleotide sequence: TGTGCCAGCAGCCAGGGTAGGACACCCGGCTACGAGCAGTACTTC. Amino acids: CASSQGRTPGYEQYF.

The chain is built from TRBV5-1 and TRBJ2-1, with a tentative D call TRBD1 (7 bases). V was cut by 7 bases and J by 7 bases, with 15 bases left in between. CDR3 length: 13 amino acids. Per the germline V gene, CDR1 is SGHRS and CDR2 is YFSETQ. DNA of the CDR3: TGCGCCAGCGACTTCCAGGGGGGTAATGAGCAGTTCTTC. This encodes CASDFQGGNEQFF.

The chain's CDR3 is CASRGRGFPYGYTF. The CDR3 coding sequence is TGTGCCAGCAGGGGCAGGGGATTTCCCTATGGCTACACCTTC. This sequence joins TRBV6-1 and TRBJ1-2, with a possible D match to TRBD1 (6 bases). V lost 6 bases to trimming and J lost 4 bases, with 15 bases between them. Germline CDR1 is MNHNS and CDR2 is SASEGT. The CDR3 runs 14 residues.

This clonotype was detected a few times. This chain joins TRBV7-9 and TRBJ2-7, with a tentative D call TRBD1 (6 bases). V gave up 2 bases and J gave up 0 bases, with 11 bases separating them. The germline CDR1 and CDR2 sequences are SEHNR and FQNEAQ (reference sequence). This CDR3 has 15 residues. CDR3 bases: TGTGCCAGCAGCTTAAGGACAGAAACCTCCTACGAGCAGTACTTC. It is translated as CASSLRTETSYEQYF.

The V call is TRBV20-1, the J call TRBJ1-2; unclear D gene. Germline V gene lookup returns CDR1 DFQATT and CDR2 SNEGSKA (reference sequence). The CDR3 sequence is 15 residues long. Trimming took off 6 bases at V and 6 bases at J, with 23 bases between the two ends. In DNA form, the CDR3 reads TGCAGTGCGGTGCATCGAGTAAGGGCGACAAATGGCTACACCTTC. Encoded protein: CSAVHRVRATNGYTF.